Sequencing of this TCR beta chain was carried out in a study of shared clonotypes between healthy human individuals. V lost 4 bases and J lost 4; bases outside the gene matches: 9. Germline lookup yields CDR1 SGHDT and CDR2 YYEEEE. The CDR3 has 17 amino acids. Positively selected for CCR7, the CD45RO-negative cells used as naive CD8 cells excluded terminally differentiated effector memory CD45RA+ cells. Sequenced by immunoSEQ multiplex PCR; TCRdb stores in-frame clones only, minus some. The repertoire holds about 2,100,000 clones, with 93% as singletons. The chain links TRBV5-6 to TRBJ2-5, with 14 positions matching TRBD2. This receptor was identified in a man aged 18 to 29 in good health. Some clones in this sample may be carry-over from other donors' samples. The sample taken for sequencing was naive CD8+ T cells from PBMCs. The CDR3 DNA is TGTGCCAGCAGCACGGGACTAGCGGGAGAGGGGCGAGAGACCCAGTACTTC. Its protein is CASSTGLAGEGRETQYF.